This passage covers 3 T cell receptor beta chains from one sample sequenced in a study of OX40 agonist ivuxolimab in advanced cancers. Sequenced by immunoSEQ multiplex PCR; TCRdb stores in-frame clones only, minus some. The data contain 75,000 to 100,000 clones, roughly 90% of them singletons. The starting material was CD4+ or CD8+ T cells sorted from blood, obtained in a trial of the OX40 agonist ivuxolimab. These TCRs come from an adult with an advanced solid tumor such as melanoma, head and neck, liver or kidney cancer.

This chain joins TRBV6-1 and TRBJ1-1; tentative D call: TRBD1 (6 bases). In germline, CDR1 is MNHNS, CDR2 SASEGT. The CDR3 loop spans 17 amino acids. V lost 3 bases and J 0 bases, leaving 17 bases between the germline ends. Written as DNA, the CDR3 is TGTGCCAGCAGTGAGTCGAATTGGGACATTATGAACACTGAAGCTTTCTTT. Translating it yields CASSESNWDIMNTEAFF.

The CDR3 nucleotides read TGTGCCAGCAGCCTCGGGACTAGCGGCTCCTACGAGCAGTACTTC. Protein sequence: CASSLGTSGSYEQYF. The chain uses TRBV7-6 and TRBJ2-7; 11 bases are a match to TRBD2. Germline trimming cut 5 bases from V and 0 bases from J; bases unmatched to any gene: 3. The CDR3 spans 15 residues. Looked up from germline, CDR1 is SGHVS and CDR2 is FNYEAQ.

This rearrangement joins TRBV19 to TRBJ1-5, with D unresolved. V lost 4 bases, J lost 5 bases, and 18 bases lay in between. The CDR3 extends over 16 amino acids. Per the germline V gene, CDR1 is LNHDA and CDR2 is SQIVND (reference sequence). In DNA form, the CDR3 reads TGTGCCAGTAGTACCCCTGGCCGATTGGCCGATCAGCCCCAGCATTTT. It translates to CASSTPGRLADQPQHF. The full variable domain, with the rest looked up from reference TRBV19 and TRBJ1-5, is DGGITQSPKYLFRKEGQNVTLSCEQNLNHDAMYWYRQDPGQGLRLIYYSQIVNDFQKGDIAEGYSVSREKKESFPLTVTSAQKNPTAFYLCASSTPGRLADQPQHFGDGTRLSIL.